This TCR beta chain was sequenced in a study of blood T cell repertoires in COVID-19. Turning to the study itself: The study drew acute and convalescent COVID-19 samples from the United States, Italy and Spain. The analysed material was cDNA or gDNA that came from T cells, B-cell-depleted T cells, or PBMCs.

Per the original methods: Reference gene primer amplification in the assay estimated nucleated cell counts. Measured with immunoSEQ multiplex PCR; TCRdb has only the in-frame clones, and not every one. V, J and clone size were drawn from that table, and D and trimming were deduced from the DNA. This sample has about 230,000 clones, with approximately 87% found just once. Germline V gene lookup returns CDR1 SGHNT and CDR2 YYREEE (reference sequence). This CDR3 has 15 amino acids. The trim removed 3 bases at V and 6 bases at J, leaving 12 bases unmatched. This sequence was found in a woman in her sixties or seventies with active or convalescent COVID-19. This chain connects TRBV5-4 to TRBJ2-7, with 7 bases aligning to TRBD2. The source material was peripheral blood. The CDR3, as DNA: TGTGCCAGCAGCTCCCGAGCGGGAAATTCTCCCGAGCAGTACTTC. This gives the protein CASSSRAGNSPEQYF.